The text below deals with one T cell receptor beta chain. These data belong to a study of blood T cell repertoires in COVID-19. Measured with immunoSEQ multiplex PCR; TCRdb has only the in-frame clones, and not every one. The data show approximately 400,000 clones, approximately 88% seen once. J gave up 5 bases and V 4 bases, and 11 bases lay outside the gene matches. Germline V gene lookup returns CDR1 SGHAT and CDR2 FQNNGV. The length of the CDR3 is 16 residues. The chain couples TRBV11-2 to TRBJ2-3, with 8 nucleotides matching TRBD2. The TCR sequence derives from a man between 35 and 55 years old with acute or convalescent COVID-19. The sample was peripheral blood. The CDR3 region has the DNA TGTGCCAGCAGCTCGACAAGGCGGGAGGACATAGATACGCAGTATTTT. This sequence encodes CASSSTRREDIDTQYF.